The 25 T cell receptor beta chains presented below share a single source sample, sequenced in a study of CD8+ T cells in alopecia areata. The treatment here: oral pan-JAK inhibitor, 5-10 mg twice daily. cDNA prepared by RNA extraction and subsequent reverse transcription served as the template for sequencing. TCRdb's copy holds only in-frame clones and misses some; the assay was immunoSEQ multiplex PCR. This sample carries 120,000 or so clones, about 59% of them seen once, and the ten largest clones take 5.7%. The sequences come from CD4+ T cells sorted from blood, collected at week 4, from a patient treated with tofacitinib. These TCRs come from a human donor with alopecia areata.

This sequence joins TRBV4-1 and TRBJ1-4; D gene ambiguous. CDR3 length equals 13 residues. From germline, CDR1 is MGHRA and CDR2 YSYEKL. The ends were cut back, 1 base at V and 5 bases at J, with 5 bases in the middle. Here the CDR3 DNA reads TGCGCCAGCAGCCAAGCGTTAAATGAAAAACTGTTTTTT. Protein product: CASSQALNEKLFF.

The genes are TRBV7-9 and TRBJ1-2, with D perhaps matching TRBD1 (5 bases). With 5 bases removed from V and 2 bases from J, the gap between germline ends came to 6 bases. There are 12 residues in the CDR3. The germline CDR1 and CDR2 sequences are SEHNR and FQNEAQ (reference sequence). CDR3 DNA sequence: TGTGCCAGCAGCCGGGACAACTATGGCTACACCTTC. This sequence encodes CASSRDNYGYTF.

This rearrangement joins TRBV7-2 to TRBJ1-6; 10 positions agree with TRBD1. CDR3 length equals 14 residues. Germline values: CDR1 SGHTA, CDR2 FQGNSA. V shed 5 bases and J 13 bases; nucleotides not matched to a gene: 8. The CDR3 DNA reads as TGTGCCAGCAGCCCCTCCGGGACAGGGGATCCCCTCCACTTT. Its protein product is CASSPSGTGDPLHF.

This clone has more than one count but fewer than ten. The chain combines TRBV5-6 with TRBJ2-1; 9 bases are a match to TRBD1. V was clipped by 4 bases and J by 8 bases; unmatched bases: 13. The CDR3 runs to 16 residues. Germline-derived CDR1 and CDR2 are SGHDT and YYEEEE. As DNA, the CDR3 is TGTGCCAGCAGCGTGTCCGGGACAGGGAACCTCCATGAGCAGTTCTTC. Protein sequence: CASSVSGTGNLHEQFF.

The chain employs TRBV29-1 and TRBJ2-7, with D hard to call. The V gene's germline CDR1 is SQVTM and CDR2 ANQGSEA. CDR3 size: 12 residues. V lost 4 bases to trimming and J lost 5 bases, with 12 bases between them. CDR3 nucleotides: TGCAGCGTTGTGTCGGCAGGTGACGAGCAGTACTTC. Translating it yields CSVVSAGDEQYF.

The chain carries TRBV30 and TRBJ2-5; D might be TRBD1 (5 bases). Germline CDR1 reads GTSNPN; CDR2 reads SVGIG (reference sequence). CDR3 length equals 13 residues. Trimming left V 0 bases short and J 4 bases short, with 9 bases between. The CDR3, as DNA: TGTGCCTGGAGTGTAGGACATGGAGAGACCCAGTACTTC. Translated: CAWSVGHGETQYF.

J is TRBJ2-7 and V is TRBV30; no definite D call. Germline assignment: CDR1 GTSNPN and CDR2 SVGIG (reference sequence). Trimming left V 6 bases short and J 0 bases short, with 9 bases between. CDR3 length: 12 amino acids. The CDR3 DNA sequence: TGTGCCTGCCGCCTCTACTCCTACGAGCAGTACTTC. It is translated as CACRLYSYEQYF.

This rearrangement joins TRBV9 to TRBJ2-2; unclear D gene. CDR1 SGDLS and CDR2 YYNGEE come from the germline V gene. The CDR3 spans 13 residues. V was shortened by 0 bases and J by 6 bases, with 6 bases between the two germline ends. DNA for the CDR3: TGTGCCAGCAGCGTAGGGGTACCCGGGGAGCTGTTTTTT. Translation gives CASSVGVPGELFF.

This clone showed up just a few times. This sequence joins TRBV2 and TRBJ2-2, with 8 bases aligning to TRBD1. Unmatched junction bases numbered 11, after V lost 6 bases and J lost 5 bases. Germline V gene data show CDR1 as SNHLY and CDR2 as FYNNEI. This CDR3 has 16 residues. In DNA, the CDR3 is TGTGCCAGCAGGGGGGAATGGACAGGGCGAACCGGGGAGCTGTTTTTT. It codes for CASRGEWTGRTGELFF.

The chain has TRBV6-5 and TRBJ2-4, with a weak D call TRBD1 (5 bases). CDR1 MNHEY and CDR2 SVGAGI come from the germline V gene. This CDR3 contains 13 residues. Trimming stripped 5 bases from V and 8 bases from J, with 13 bases between. CDR3 DNA sequence: TGTGCCAGCAGTCCAGGGTCCCCCTACATTCAGTACTTC. It codes for CASSPGSPYIQYF.

The table lists this clone with a count of one. V and J are TRBV28 and TRBJ2-3, with unresolved D. This CDR3 has 16 residues. Germline V gene lookup returns CDR1 MDHEN and CDR2 SYDVKM. Between the trimmed V and J ends, which lost 5 bases and 1 base, there was a span of 16 bases. CDR3 DNA: TGTGCCAGCAGTGGCCAGCTCGGCAGGCGCACAGATACGCAGTATTTT. Protein: CASSGQLGRRTDTQYF.

V and J are TRBV9 and TRBJ2-2; D is unclear. The CDR3 consists of 15 residues. In germline, CDR1 is SGDLS, CDR2 YYNGEE. V was clipped by 0 bases and J by 5 bases, with 11 bases between them. The DNA for the CDR3 is TGTGCCAGCAGCGTAGTTGGCTTGAGGACCGGGGAGCTGTTTTTT. Translation gives CASSVVGLRTGELFF.

The chain uses TRBV30 and TRBJ2-3; 12 bases are shared with TRBD2. The junction had 13 bases not matched to a gene; V was cut back by 4 bases and J by 5 bases. This CDR3 comprises 17 residues. Germline V gene sequence: CDR1 GTSNPN, CDR2 SVGIG (reference sequence). CDR3 DNA: TGTGCCTGGAAACACCCCTGGACTAGCGGGACGAGAGATACGCAGTATTTT. Its translation is CAWKHPWTSGTRDTQYF.

This clone was seen just once. The chain uses TRBV5-4 and TRBJ1-1, with unresolved D. The CDR3 runs to 13 residues. V was pared by 0 bases and J by 1 base, with 4 bases between. Per the germline V gene, CDR1 is SGHNT and CDR2 is YYREEE (reference sequence). The CDR3 sequence is CASSLDQNTEAFF. Here the CDR3 DNA reads TGTGCCAGCAGCTTGGACCAGAACACTGAAGCTTTCTTT.

This chain connects TRBV29-1 to TRBJ1-1; TRBD1 is a possible D gene (5 bases). This CDR3 has 14 residues. Trimming cost V 5 bases and J 4 bases, with 17 bases left between them. Germline assignment: CDR1 SQVTM and CDR2 ANQGSEA. CDR3 nucleotides: TGCAGCGTTCCCGACCCCAGGGTTGTCACTGAAGCTTTCTTT. This translates into CSVPDPRVVTEAFF.

This clone has a handful of counts. The chain has TRBV4-3 and TRBJ1-2, with D uncertain. The CDR3 extends over 14 amino acids. V was cut by 0 bases and J by 3 bases, with 8 bases left in between. Germline CDR1 and CDR2: LGHNA and YSLEER. The CDR3 DNA follows: TGCGCCAGCAGCCAAGATGTAACTTACTATGGCTACACCTTC. Translated, it gives CASSQDVTYYGYTF.

This clone appeared once. The rearrangement joins TRBV4-2 to TRBJ1-1; no clear D. The V end was cut by 1 base, the J end by 6 bases, with 12 bases between. In germline, CDR1 is LGHNA, CDR2 YNFKEQ. The CDR3 totals 14 residues. The CDR3 reads CASSQASMDAEAFF. In DNA, the CDR3 is TGTGCCAGCAGCCAAGCGTCGATGGACGCTGAAGCTTTCTTT.

The rearrangement uses TRBV27 and TRBJ2-4, with D maybe TRBD1 (7 bases). The CDR3 has 16 residues. V dropped 6 bases and J dropped 2 bases, with 17 bases sitting between them. Germline V gives CDR1 MNHEY, CDR2 SMNVEV (reference sequence). CDR3: CASRTGVGGTKNIQYF. The CDR3 DNA is TGTGCCAGCAGAACAGGGGTCGGGGGAACCAAAAACATTCAGTACTTC.

This clone was found a few times. The chain carries TRBV4-1 and TRBJ1-1, with a tentative D call TRBD1 (6 bases). Trimming took off 0 bases at V and 2 bases at J, with 7 bases between the two ends. From germline, CDR1 is MGHRA and CDR2 YSYEKL. The CDR3 has 14 residues. CDR3 region: CASSQEDSNTEAFF. CDR3 DNA sequence: TGCGCCAGCAGCCAAGAGGACAGTAACACTGAAGCTTTCTTT.

V and J are TRBV7-6 and TRBJ1-6; D gene unclear. The germline CDR1 and CDR2 sequences are SGHVS and FNYEAQ. CDR3 length: 13 amino acids. The ends were cut back, 1 base at V and 4 bases at J, with 2 bases in the middle. Here the CDR3 reads CASSLEYNSPLHF. DNA of the CDR3: TGTGCCAGCAGCTTAGAGTATAATTCACCCCTCCACTTT.

This clone was seen more than once but under ten times. Additional DNA sequences in this sample encode the identical CDR3. V is TRBV9 and J is TRBJ1-5; no definite D call. Germline loops: CDR1 SGDLS, CDR2 YYNGEE. The CDR3 sequence is 14 residues long. The ends were cut back, 3 bases at V and 5 bases at J, with 12 bases in the middle. The DNA of the CDR3 is TGTGCCAGCAGCGCTGGACCCGGGGATCAGCCCCAGCATTTT. Protein product: CASSAGPGDQPQHF.

The sample holds a few counts of this clone. The rearrangement links TRBV15 to TRBJ1-5; 9 positions agree with TRBD1. This CDR3 contains 20 residues. V gave up 2 bases and J gave up 1 base; unmatched junction bases: 15. The germline CDR1 and CDR2 sequences are LNHNV and YYDKDF (reference sequence). Written as DNA, the CDR3 is TGTGCCACCAGCAGATCCTCCCGGGACAGGGAAATGTCAAGCAATCAGCCCCAGCATTTT. Protein: CATSRSSRDREMSSNQPQHF.

This clone was found a few times. The chain recombines TRBV7-3 with TRBJ1-1; a weak D match, TRBD1 (5 bases). Germline CDR1 and CDR2: SGHTA and FQGTGA. The CDR3 contains 14 residues. Trimming pared 3 bases from V and 4 bases from J, leaving 12 bases between. The CDR3 protein is CASSLRGGGTEAFF. DNA for the CDR3: TGTGCCAGCAGCTTGAGGGGTGGGGGCACTGAAGCTTTCTTT.

The rearrangement uses TRBV30 and TRBJ1-4, with no clear D. The ends were cut back, 8 bases at V and 8 bases at J, with 21 bases in the middle. Germline CDR1 reads GTSNPN; CDR2 reads SVGIG (reference sequence). The CDR3 sequence is 14 residues long. The CDR3 DNA sequence: TGTGCCCTTGAAACGGCGGGAGAACCCGAAAAACTGTTTTTT. It codes for CALETAGEPEKLFF.

This clone occurred a few times. Here the CDR3 DNA reads TGTGCCATCAGTGAGCTTGGCGCAGGCTCTGGAAACACCATATATTTT. Translating it yields CAISELGAGSGNTIYF. J is TRBJ1-3 and V is TRBV10-3; no clear D gene. The CDR3 extends over 16 amino acids. Germline-derived CDR1 and CDR2 are ENHRY and SYGVKD. V was pared by 2 bases and J by 0 bases, with 11 bases between.